This is a list of T cell receptor beta chains from one sample in a study of control samples from healthy donors and cancer patients. Method: immunoSEQ multiplex PCR; TCRdb's copy keeps in-frame clones and lacks some. The sample holds some 120,000 clones, roughly 86% seen once. Sequenced input: blood. The receptors derive from a man aged 60 to 75 in good health. The CDR3 runs from the conserved cysteine through the conserved F or W.

CDR3: CASSMGHSNSPLHF
V: TRBV28
J: TRBJ1-6

CDR3: CASTPSTSYTGELFF
V: TRBV5-1
J: TRBJ2-2

CDR3: CASSLSNSGNTIYF
V: TRBV7-3
J: TRBJ1-3

CDR3: CASRAGTSGVTGELFF
V: TRBV5-1
J: TRBJ2-2

CDR3: CASSLGRGVVSYEQYF
V: TRBV5-6
J: TRBJ2-7

CDR3: CASSGNLEAFF
V: TRBV6-5
J: TRBJ1-1

CDR3: CASSFRDGHTDTQYF
V: TRBV6-5
J: TRBJ2-3

CDR3: CASSRTGINSPLHF
V: TRBV5-5
J: TRBJ1-6

CDR3: CASSQDTTDYGYTF
V: TRBV3-1/TRBV3-2
J: TRBJ1-2

CDR3: CASSLAGAGNDEQYF
V: TRBV28
J: TRBJ2-7

CDR3: CASSRSGGSNEQFF
V: TRBV11-2
J: TRBJ2-1

CDR3: CATSDASTYEQYF
V: TRBV24-1
J: TRBJ2-7

CDR3: CASSPTEQGVGEKLFF
V: TRBV5-1
J: TRBJ1-4

CDR3: CASRPGTGKGADTQYF
V: TRBV28
J: TRBJ2-3

CDR3: CAISESWDTNEKLFF
V: TRBV10-3
J: TRBJ1-4

CDR3: CASSPPAGLSNYGYTF
V: TRBV7-2
J: TRBJ1-2

CDR3: CASSRGQGQGSYEQYF
V: TRBV7-3
J: TRBJ2-7

CDR3: CASRKHLGTQYF
V: TRBV6-5
J: TRBJ2-3

CDR3: CASSLGGRSNEKLFF
V: TRBV5-1
J: TRBJ1-4

CDR3: CATPEPGGKNIQYF
V: TRBV24-1
J: TRBJ2-4

CDR3: CASSLSLYGYTF
V: TRBV7-2
J: TRBJ1-2

CDR3: CASSQATGGTGNTIYF
V: TRBV4-3
J: TRBJ1-3

CDR3: CSFWTARNGGYTF
V: TRBV29-1
J: TRBJ1-2

CDR3: CASSLGADTQYF
V: TRBV14
J: TRBJ2-3

CDR3: CASSYSVIETQYF
V: TRBV11-2
J: TRBJ2-5

CDR3: CAWSVGGGYTF
V: TRBV30
J: TRBJ1-2

CDR3: CASSLAEYSNQPQHF
V: TRBV27
J: TRBJ1-5